This T cell receptor beta chain was obtained from a study of identical twins. Study findings and constraints: Its conclusions, products of cross-sectional statistical analysis, did not come from following the same donors.

Unique molecular identifiers were present on cDNA, and template switching added a universal primer site. TCRdb ran MiXCR on the 5' RACE reads and lists one entry per CDR3 protein. This table has about 260,000 distinct CDR3 sequences, approximately 7% appearing once. This CDR3 is 15 amino acids long. Trimming shortened V by 8 bases and J by 4 bases, and 21 bases separated the two germline ends. About this clonotype itself: Its antigen is unidentified.

These data were also filed under a second study, of yellow fever vaccine responses in identical twins. As that report states: Twins showed a vaccine T cell response that reportedly seemed partly convergent, partly personalized.

The clonotype was recovered from a young woman in good health. This sequence joins TRBV12-3 or TRBV12-4 and TRBJ2-7; a weak D match, TRBD2 (6 bases). The sequenced material came from memory (CD45RO+) T cells sorted from blood. The CDR3 loop is CASGPSRLARYEQYF. CDR3 DNA sequence: TGTGCCAGCGGCCCTTCCCGGCTAGCGAGATACGAGCAGTACTTC.